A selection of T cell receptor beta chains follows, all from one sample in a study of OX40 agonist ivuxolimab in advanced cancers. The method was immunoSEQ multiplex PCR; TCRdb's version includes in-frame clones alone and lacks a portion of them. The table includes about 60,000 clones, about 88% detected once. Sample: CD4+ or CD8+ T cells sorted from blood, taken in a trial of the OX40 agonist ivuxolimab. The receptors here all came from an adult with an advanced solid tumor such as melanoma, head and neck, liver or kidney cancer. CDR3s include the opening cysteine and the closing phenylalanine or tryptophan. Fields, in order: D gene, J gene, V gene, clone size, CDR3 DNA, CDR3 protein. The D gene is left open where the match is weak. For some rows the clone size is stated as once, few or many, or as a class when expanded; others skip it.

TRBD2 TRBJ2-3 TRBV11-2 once TGTGCCAGCAGCTGGGGACTAAACACAGATACGCAGTATTTT CASSWGLNTDTQYF
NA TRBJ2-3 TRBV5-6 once TGTGCCAGCAGCTTGGTGGGGGCTGTAAGCACAGATACGCAGTATTTT CASSLVGAVSTDTQYF
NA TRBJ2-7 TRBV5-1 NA TGCGCCAGCAGCTCGAGTCCGACGATGGACGAGCAGTACTTC CASSSSPTMDEQYF
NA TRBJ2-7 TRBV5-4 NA TGTGCCAGCAGCCCCAGCCCAGGGGACTCCTACGAGCAGTACTTC CASSPSPGDSYEQYF
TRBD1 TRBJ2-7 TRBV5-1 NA TGCGCCAGCAGCTTGGTTTACGGACAGGGAGGCTACGAGCAGTACTTC CASSLVYGQGGYEQYF
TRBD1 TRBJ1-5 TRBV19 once TGTGCCAGTAGTATGGGACAGGGGGGCAATCAGCCCCAGCATTTT CASSMGQGGNQPQHF
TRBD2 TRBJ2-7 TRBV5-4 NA TGTGCCAGCAGCTTGCTTACACGGGCTAGCGGGTTCTCCTACGAGCAGTACTTC CASSLLTRASGFSYEQYF
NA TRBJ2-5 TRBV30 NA TGTGCCTGGAGTGCTGACGGAGAGACCCAGTACTTC CAWSADGETQYF
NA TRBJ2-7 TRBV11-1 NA TGTGCCAGCAGCACATCCGGGACTTATTCCTACGAGCAGTACTTC CASSTSGTYSYEQYF
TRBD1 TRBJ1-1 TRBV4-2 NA TGTGCCAGCAGCCAAGATTGGACAGGGGGCGGAACTGAAGCTTTCTTT CASSQDWTGGGTEAFF
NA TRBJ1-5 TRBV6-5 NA TGTGCCAGCAGTTCAAGACGTAGCAATCAGCCCCAGCATTTT CASSSRRSNQPQHF
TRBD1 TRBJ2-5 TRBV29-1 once TGCAGCGTTGAAGACCCCGGACAGGAAGGAAGGGAGACCCAGTACTTC CSVEDPGQEGRETQYF
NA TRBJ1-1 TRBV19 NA TGTGCCAGTAGTATCCAGACATTTGGGACTGAAGCTTTCTTT CASSIQTFGTEAFF
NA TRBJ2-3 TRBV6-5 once TGTGCCAGCAGGGGGGTTAGCACAGATACGCAGTATTTT CASRGVSTDTQYF
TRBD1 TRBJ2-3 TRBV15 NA TGTGCCACCGCCGGGACAGGGACTCGGGATACGCAGTATTTT CATAGTGTRDTQYF
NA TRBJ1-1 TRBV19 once TGTGCCAGTAGTCTTAACCTGGGAGACACTGAAGCTTTCTTT CASSLNLGDTEAFF
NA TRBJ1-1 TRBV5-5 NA TGTGCCAGCAGCTTGGCGGTGGGGCGCAGGGTGAACACTGAAGCTTTCTTT CASSLAVGRRVNTEAFF
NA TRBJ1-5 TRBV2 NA TGTGCCAGCAGTCCAACAACCGGGCGGTATAGCAATCAGCCCCAGCATTTT CASSPTTGRYSNQPQHF
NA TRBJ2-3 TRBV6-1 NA TGTGCCAGCGGACTACAGGCCTCTAGCACAGATACGCAGTATTTT CASGLQASSTDTQYF
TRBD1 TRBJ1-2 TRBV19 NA TGTGCCAGTAGACCTACAGGGGGTGGCTACACCTTC CASRPTGGGYTF
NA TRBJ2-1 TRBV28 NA TGTGCCAGCAGTTTAGGGGGGCAGTGGAATGAGCAGTTCTTC CASSLGGQWNEQFF
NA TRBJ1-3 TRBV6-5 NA TGTGCCAGCAGTTACGGCCTTCCCATCTCTGGAAACACCATATATTTT CASSYGLPISGNTIYF
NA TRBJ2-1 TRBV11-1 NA TGTGCCAGCAGCTTATGGGTCAATGAGCAGTTCTTC CASSLWVNEQFF
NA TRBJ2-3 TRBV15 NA TGTGCCACCAGCAGACCCCCCGGCCCTGGTAGCGGAAGCACAGATACGCAGTATTTT CATSRPPGPGSGSTDTQYF
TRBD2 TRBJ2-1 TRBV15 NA TGTGCCACCAGCAGAGTGGCTAGCGGGAGGAGGGATGAGCAGTTCTTC CATSRVASGRRDEQFF
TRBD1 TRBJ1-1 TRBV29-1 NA TGCAGCGTTGAGGGAACAGGGGGCGGAGGGACTGAAGCTTTCTTT CSVEGTGGGGTEAFF
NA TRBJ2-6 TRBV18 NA TGTGCCAGCTCACAAGGACAGATAGAGGCCAACGTCCTGACTTTC CASSQGQIEANVLTF
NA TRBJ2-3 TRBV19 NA TGTGCCAGTACCCACAATGGGCAGGGCAGCACAGATACGCAGTATTTT CASTHNGQGSTDTQYF
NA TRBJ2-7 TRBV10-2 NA TGCGCCAGCAGTGAGTCGGGCCTAGGCTCGTACTTC CASSESGLGSYF
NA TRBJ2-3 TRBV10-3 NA TGTGCCATCAAGCAGGGAAGTGAGACAGATACGCAGTATTTT CAIKQGSETDTQYF
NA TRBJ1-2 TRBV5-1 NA TGCGCCAGCAGCTTGAGCCCAGGGGAAGGCTATGGCTACACCTTC CASSLSPGEGYGYTF
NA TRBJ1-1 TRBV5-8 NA TGTGCCAGCAGCTTCTCCAGGGCCACTGAAGCTTTCTTT CASSFSRATEAFF
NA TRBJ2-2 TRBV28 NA TGTGCCGGGGGAGCAGCGAACACCGGGGAGCTGTTTTTT CAGGAANTGELFF
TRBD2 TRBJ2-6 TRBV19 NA TGTGCCAGTAGTCCTCAAGCGGGAAGCAGGGGGGCCAACGTCCTGACTTTC CASSPQAGSRGANVLTF
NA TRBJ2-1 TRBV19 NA TGTGCCAGTACTAGCTACAATGAGCAGTTCTTC CASTSYNEQFF